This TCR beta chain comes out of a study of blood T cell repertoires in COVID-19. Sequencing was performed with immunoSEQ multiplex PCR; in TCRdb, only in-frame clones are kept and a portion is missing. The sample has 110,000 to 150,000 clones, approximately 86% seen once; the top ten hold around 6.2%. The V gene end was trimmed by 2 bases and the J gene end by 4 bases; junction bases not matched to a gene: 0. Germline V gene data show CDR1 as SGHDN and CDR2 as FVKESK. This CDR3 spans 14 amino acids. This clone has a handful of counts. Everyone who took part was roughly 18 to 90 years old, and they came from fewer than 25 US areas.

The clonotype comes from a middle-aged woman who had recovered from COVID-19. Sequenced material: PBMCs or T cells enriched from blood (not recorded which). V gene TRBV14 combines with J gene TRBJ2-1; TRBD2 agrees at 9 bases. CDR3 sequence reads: CASSQLAGYNEQFF. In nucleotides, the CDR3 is TGTGCCAGCAGCCAACTAGCGGGGTACAATGAGCAGTTCTTC.